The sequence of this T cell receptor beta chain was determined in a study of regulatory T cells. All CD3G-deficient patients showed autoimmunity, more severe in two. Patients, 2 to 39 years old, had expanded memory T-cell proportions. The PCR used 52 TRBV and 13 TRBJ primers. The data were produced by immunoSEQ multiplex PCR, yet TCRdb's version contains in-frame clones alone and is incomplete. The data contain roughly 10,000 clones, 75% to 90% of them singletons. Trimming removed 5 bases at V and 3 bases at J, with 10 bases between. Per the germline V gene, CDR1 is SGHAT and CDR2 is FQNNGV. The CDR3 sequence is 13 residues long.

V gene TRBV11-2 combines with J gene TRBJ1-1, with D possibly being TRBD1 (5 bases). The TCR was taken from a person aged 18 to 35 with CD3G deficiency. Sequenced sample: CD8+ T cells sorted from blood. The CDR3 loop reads CASSRDGDTEAFF. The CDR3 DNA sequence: TGTGCCAGCAGCCGGGACGGAGACACTGAAGCTTTCTTT.